These 29 T cell receptor beta chains originate from one sample sequenced in a study of human T cells and chemical hapten exposure (dated by TCRdb to the early 2020s). The library was obtained by RACE. TCRdb records NextSeq 500 as the sequencer. In-frame beta chains were kept once TCRdb had trimmed the public reads at Q25 with fastp and called clones with MiXCR. Entries are consolidated by CDR3 protein sequence, retaining the most common genes and DNA. The sample table holds roughly 46,000 distinct CDR3 sequences, of which roughly 4.2% were seen once. The top ten clones comprise around 5.8% of the sample. The sample's time point, from its label and the paper: healthy volunteer bleed at 2 weeks. Total RNA was extracted from unfractionated whole blood that had been collected in Tempus Blood RNA tubes. Material for sequencing was whole blood. All receptors derive from a human donor in good health. Some clones in this sample may be carry-over from other donors' samples.

This clonotype showed up many times. This chain links TRBV9 with TRBJ2-3, with D hard to call. This CDR3 has 14 residues. Per the germline V gene, CDR1 is SGDLS and CDR2 is YYNGEE. The V and J ends lost 3 bases and 3 bases respectively, with 11 bases between them. CDR3 residues: CASSADLGTDTQYF. The CDR3, as DNA: TGTGCCAGCAGCGCCGACCTAGGGACAGATACGCAGTATTTT.

This clonotype showed up many times. V and J are TRBV27 and TRBJ2-3; D perhaps matches TRBD1 (5 bases). V dropped 5 bases and J dropped 0 bases, with 18 bases sitting between them. Germline V gives CDR1 MNHEY, CDR2 SMNVEV (reference sequence). This CDR3 has 17 amino acids. The CDR3 DNA is TGTGCCAGCAGTATCAGCCAGGGAACCCCTAGCACAGATACGCAGTATTTT. It translates to CASSISQGTPSTDTQYF.

This clonotype showed up just a few times. The chain couples TRBV3-1 to TRBJ2-2; D unclear. V was pared by 4 bases and J by 6 bases, with 12 bases between. CDR1 is LGHDT and CDR2 is YNNKEL in the germline V gene (reference sequence). The length of the CDR3 is 14 residues. CDR3 nucleotides: TGTGCCAGCAGCCGGCCCAGAGTTGCCGGGGAGCTGTTTTTT. It specifies CASSRPRVAGELFF.

This clonotype occurred a few times. A junction boundary mismatches the germline segment, possibly from a read error. J is TRBJ2-5 and V is TRBV7-7; 8 bases match TRBD1. CDR1 SSHAT and CDR2 FNYEAQ come from the germline V gene (reference sequence). The CDR3 loop spans 15 amino acids. Here the CDR3 reads CASSHTGQGVVAQYF. The CDR3 nucleotides read TGTGCTAGCAGCCACACCGGACAGGGAGTCGTAGCCCAGTACTTC.

This clonotype was recorded many times. V is TRBV6-2 or TRBV6-3 and J is TRBJ2-3; 10 bases fit TRBD2. The V gene end was trimmed by 0 bases and the J gene end by 6 bases; junction bases not matched to a gene: 6. Germline-derived CDR1 and CDR2 are MNHEY and SVGEGT. The CDR3 consists of 16 residues. The CDR3 region has the DNA TGTGCCAGCAGTTACTCGCCGACTAGCGGGTTGGATACGCAGTATTTT. Its translation: CASSYSPTSGLDTQYF.

The V call is TRBV2, the J call TRBJ1-2; weak D call: TRBD1 (5 bases). V lost 3 bases and J lost 4, with 9 bases in between. Germline CDR1 and CDR2: SNHLY and FYNNEI. This CDR3 has 13 amino acids. This CDR3 reads CASSDRVSYGYTF. CDR3 coding DNA: TGTGCCAGCAGTGACAGGGTATCCTATGGCTACACCTTC. The full variable domain, in which reference TRBV2 and TRBJ1-2 provide the parts outside the CDR3, is EPEVTQTPSHQVTQMGQEVILRCVPISNHLYFYWYRQILGQKVEFLVSFYNNEISEKSEIFDDQFSVERPDGSNFTLKIRSTKLEDSAMYFCASSDRVSYGYTFGSGTRLTVV.

This clonotype was counted between two and nine times. V gene TRBV12-3 or TRBV12-4 combines with J gene TRBJ1-5; 11 bases align to TRBD1. After removal of 4 bases from V and 4 bases from J, the junction contained 6 bases not matched to a gene. The CDR3 sequence is 16 residues long. CDR3 residues: CASSSPGTGGNQPQHF. CDR3 bases: TGTGCCAGCAGTTCCCCCGGGACAGGGGGGAATCAGCCCCAGCATTTT.

This clonotype came up many times. The genes are TRBV19 and TRBJ2-7; 7 positions match TRBD2. The germline V gene encodes CDR1 LNHDA and CDR2 SQIVND (reference sequence). This CDR3 is 12 amino acids long. V lost 3 bases and J lost 7; bases outside the gene matches: 3. Here the CDR3 reads CASSIGGTEQYF. CDR3 coding DNA: TGTGCCAGTAGTATCGGGGGGACGGAGCAGTACTTC.

This clonotype was picked up many times. The CDR3, as DNA: TGTGCCAGCAGTTTCCCAGGGTCTACACCCGGGAATGAGCAGTTCTTC. Translated: CASSFPGSTPGNEQFF. The V and J genes are TRBV28 and TRBJ2-1, with a possible D match to TRBD1 (5 bases). Trimming cost V 3 bases and J 7 bases, with 19 bases left between them. The CDR3 is 16 amino acids. Per germline, CDR1 MDHEN and CDR2 SYDVKM.

There are many counts of this clonotype. The chain couples TRBV4-1 to TRBJ2-1, with D unresolved. The germline CDR1 and CDR2 sequences are MGHRA and YSYEKL. The CDR3 has 13 amino acids. V was cut by 3 bases and J by 3 bases, with 6 bases left in between. CDR3 in amino acids: CASSHRGYNEQFF. The CDR3, as DNA: TGCGCCAGCAGCCACAGAGGCTACAATGAGCAGTTCTTC.

This clonotype has ten or more counts. The chain couples TRBV18 to TRBJ1-1, with D unclear. Trimming left V 2 bases short and J 1 base short, with 8 bases between. CDR3 length equals 14 residues. The V gene's germline CDR1 is KGHSH and CDR2 LQKENI. The CDR3 DNA reads as TGTGCCAGCTCACCAGCGAGCCGGAACACTGAAGCTTTCTTT. It codes for CASSPASRNTEAFF. Variable domain in full (rest from reference TRBV18 and TRBJ1-1): NAGVMQNPRHLVRRRGQEARLRCSPMKGHSHVYWYRQLPEEGLKFMVYLQKENIIDESGMPKERFSAEFPKEGPSILRIQQVVRGDSAAYFCASSPASRNTEAFFGQGTRLTVV.

This clonotype appeared a few times. The chain joins TRBV19 to TRBJ1-3, with D uncertain. CDR1 LNHDA and CDR2 SQIVND come from the germline V gene (reference sequence). V was cut by 5 bases and J by 2 bases, with 10 bases left in between. The CDR3 sequence is 14 residues long. CDR3 nucleotide sequence: TGTGCCAGTAGTGCTATGAGAGCTGGAAACACCATATATTTT. Its translation: CASSAMRAGNTIYF. Combining the CDR3 with reference TRBV19 and TRBJ1-3 gives the whole variable domain DGGITQSPKYLFRKEGQNVTLSCEQNLNHDAMYWYRQDPGQGLRLIYYSQIVNDFQKGDIAEGYSVSREKKESFPLTVTSAQKNPTAFYLCASSAMRAGNTIYFGEGSWLTVV.

This clonotype was seen at least ten times. The genes are TRBV4-2 and TRBJ1-1; D not resolved. Trimming pared 4 bases from V and 0 bases from J, leaving 6 bases between. Germline V CDR1 and CDR2: LGHNA, YNFKEQ. The CDR3 spans 13 residues. Written as DNA, the CDR3 is TGTGCCAGCAGCCCTCTTATGAACACTGAAGCTTTCTTT. Translation: CASSPLMNTEAFF.

This clonotype has at least ten counts. CDR3 sequence: CSARSDRGGNQPQHF. The CDR3 region has the DNA TGCAGTGCTAGATCGGACAGGGGAGGCAATCAGCCCCAGCATTTT. This sequence joins TRBV20-1 and TRBJ1-5, with TRBD1 matching over 9 bases. V dropped 2 bases and J dropped 2; count of bases not matched to a gene: 4. The CDR3 consists of 15 residues. The germline V gene encodes CDR1 DFQATT and CDR2 SNEGSKA (reference sequence).

This clonotype was picked up a small number of times. The gene calls are TRBV24-1 and TRBJ2-3, with unresolved D. Trimming removed 5 bases from V and 5 bases from J, with 10 bases in between. The CDR3 spans 13 residues. In germline, CDR1 is KGHDR, CDR2 SFDVKD. CDR3 coding DNA: TGTGCCACCAGTGGTGCATGGGGAGATACGCAGTATTTT. Residues: CATSGAWGDTQYF.

This clonotype was observed many times. The CDR3 region is CASSRTDANQPQHF. DNA for the CDR3: TGTGCCAGCAGCCGGACAGACGCAAATCAGCCCCAGCATTTT. The chain recombines TRBV7-8 with TRBJ1-5; D is perhaps TRBD1 (6 bases). There are 14 residues in the CDR3. Trimming removed 5 bases at V and 4 bases at J, with 12 bases between. Germline-derived CDR1 and CDR2 are SGHVS and FQNEAQ.

This clonotype was observed a handful of times. The rearrangement links TRBV19 to TRBJ2-1; 7 bases match TRBD2. Germline loops: CDR1 LNHDA, CDR2 SQIVND (reference sequence). CDR3 length equals 15 residues. V was clipped by 9 bases and J by 0 bases; unmatched bases: 8. The CDR3 nucleotides are TGTGCCAGCGGGAGGCCAAACCGCTCCTACAATGAGCAGTTCTTC. Translating it yields CASGRPNRSYNEQFF.

This clonotype was recorded at least ten times. This chain uses TRBV13 with TRBJ1-6; TRBD1 matches 8 bases. CDR3 size: 14 residues. Germline V lookup: CDR1 PRHDT, CDR2 FYEKMQ (reference sequence). V gave up 4 bases and J gave up 10 bases; unmatched junction bases: 6. As DNA, the CDR3 is TGTGCCAGCAGCTCCGGACAGGGTCCCTCACCCCTCCACTTT. Its protein is CASSSGQGPSPLHF.

This clonotype was seen repeatedly, ten times or more. J is TRBJ1-5 and V is TRBV28; 9 positions agree with TRBD1. Per germline, CDR1 MDHEN and CDR2 SYDVKM. With 6 bases clipped from V and 6 bases from J, the junction kept 6 bases outside the gene matches. There are 14 residues in the CDR3. The CDR3 DNA sequence: TGTGCCAGCAGGGGGACAGGGAGTCCTCAGCCCCAGCATTTT. It encodes CASRGTGSPQPQHF. Together with reference TRBV28 and TRBJ1-5, the CDR3 gives the full variable domain: DVKVTQSSRYLVKRTGEKVFLECVQDMDHENMFWYRQDPGLGLRLIYFSYDVKMKEKGDIPEGYSVSREKKERFSLILESASTNQTSMYLCASRGTGSPQPQHFGDGTRLSIL.

This clonotype has a count of ten or more. The CDR3 protein is CSAQTQETQYF. CDR3 nucleotide sequence: TGCAGTGCTCAGACTCAAGAGACCCAGTACTTC. This chain uses TRBV20-1 with TRBJ2-5; D is undetermined. V lost 5 bases and J lost 2, with 6 bases in between. Looked up from germline, CDR1 is DFQATT and CDR2 is SNEGSKA (reference sequence). The CDR3 length is 11 residues.

The rearrangement links TRBV20-1 to TRBJ2-2, with D unclear. Looked up from germline, CDR1 is DFQATT and CDR2 is SNEGSKA (reference sequence). The CDR3 contains 12 residues. V gave up 1 base and J gave up 6 bases, with 6 bases separating them. CDR3 loop: CSARVGAGELFF. CDR3 nucleotide sequence: TGCAGTGCTAGAGTTGGGGCCGGGGAGCTGTTTTTT.

This clonotype was seen many times. The rearrangement uses TRBV18 and TRBJ1-6, with 9 bases aligning to TRBD1. The CDR3 has 15 residues. J lost 6 bases, V lost 5 bases, and 5 bases had no gene match. The germline gives CDR1 KGHSH, CDR2 LQKENI. The CDR3 loop is CASSTDRGGNSPLHF. The CDR3 DNA sequence: TGTGCCAGCTCAACGGACAGGGGAGGTAATTCACCCCTCCACTTT.

This clonotype showed up many times. CDR3 nucleotides: TGTGCCAGCGCTCCGGGCCCCGAAGGCACTGAAGCTTTCTTT. This translates into CASAPGPEGTEAFF. V usage is TRBV18 and J usage is TRBJ1-1; D gene uncertain. Germline CDR1 reads KGHSH; CDR2 reads LQKENI. The CDR3 is 14 amino acids. Deletions cut 8 bases from V and 4 bases from J, with 17 bases between.

There are many counts of this clonotype. The J gene is TRBJ2-1, the V gene TRBV4-1; TRBD2 is a possible D gene (7 bases). The CDR3 consists of 19 residues. Germline values: CDR1 MGHRA, CDR2 YSYEKL. V was pared by 5 bases and J by 3 bases, with 26 bases between. CDR3 residues: CASSVQERGGGTIYNEQFF. Written as DNA, the CDR3 is TGCGCCAGCAGCGTCCAAGAGAGGGGGGGCGGGACTATCTACAATGAGCAGTTCTTC.

The chain links TRBV29-1 to TRBJ2-7, with TRBD2 matching over 8 bases. Germline CDR1 reads SQVTM; CDR2 reads ANQGSEA. V trimming: 1 base; J trimming: 5 bases; junction bases outside the gene matches: 7. The CDR3 spans 14 residues. Here the CDR3 reads CSVEGPGGVDEQYF. The CDR3 DNA follows: TGCAGCGTTGAAGGGCCCGGGGGGGTGGACGAGCAGTACTTC.

In this sample, this clonotype turned up a few times. This rearrangement joins TRBV28 to TRBJ1-1, with 9 bases lining up with TRBD1. CDR3 length: 15 amino acids. V was pared by 6 bases and J by 4 bases, with 9 bases of the junction left unmatched. The germline gives CDR1 MDHEN, CDR2 SYDVKM. The CDR3 DNA sequence: TGTGCCAGCAGGTACGCGACAGGGGGGTTCACTGAAGCTTTCTTT. Residues: CASRYATGGFTEAFF.

This clonotype was seen at least ten times. V usage is TRBV6-5 and J usage is TRBJ2-2; TRBD1 aligns across 9 bases. J was trimmed by 3 bases and V by 6 bases; bases with no gene match: 2. Germline V gene lookup returns CDR1 MNHEY and CDR2 SVGAGI. This CDR3 is built from 14 residues. The CDR3 region has the DNA TGTGCCAGCAGAAGACAGGGGGACACCGGGGAGCTGTTTTTT. This gives the protein CASRRQGDTGELFF.

At least ten counts were recorded for this clonotype. This rearrangement joins TRBV3-1 to TRBJ2-3; 9 nucleotides align to TRBD2. This CDR3 is 16 amino acids long. The germline V gene encodes CDR1 LGHDT and CDR2 YNNKEL (reference sequence). The ends lost 0 bases at V and 4 bases at J; junction bases unmatched: 5. CDR3: CASSQDWVAGADTQYF. DNA for the CDR3: TGTGCCAGCAGCCAAGACTGGGTAGCGGGAGCAGATACGCAGTATTTT.

The chain is built from TRBV20-1 and TRBJ2-7, with a possible D match to TRBD2 (6 bases). Germline CDR1 reads DFQATT; CDR2 reads SNEGSKA (reference sequence). This CDR3 is built from 12 residues. The V end was cut by 3 bases, the J end by 4 bases, with 10 bases between. This chain's CDR3 is CSASGTGYEQYF. CDR3 nucleotide sequence: TGCAGTGCTAGCGGGACTGGATACGAGCAGTACTTC.